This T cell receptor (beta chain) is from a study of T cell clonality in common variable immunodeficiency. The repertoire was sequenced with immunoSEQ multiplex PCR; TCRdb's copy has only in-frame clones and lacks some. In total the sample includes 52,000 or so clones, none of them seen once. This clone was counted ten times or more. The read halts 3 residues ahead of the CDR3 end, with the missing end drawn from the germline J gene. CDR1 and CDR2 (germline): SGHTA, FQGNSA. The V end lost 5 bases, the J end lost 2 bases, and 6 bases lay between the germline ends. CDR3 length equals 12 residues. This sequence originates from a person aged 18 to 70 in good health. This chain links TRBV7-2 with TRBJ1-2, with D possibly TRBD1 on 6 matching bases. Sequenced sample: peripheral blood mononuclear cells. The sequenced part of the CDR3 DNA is TGTGCCAGCAGCGGACAGAACTATGGC. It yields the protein CASSGQNYG. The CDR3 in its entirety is CASSGQNYGYTF.